This T cell receptor (beta chain) was recorded in a study of CD8+CD57+ T cells in acquired aplastic anemia. Findings and limits, study-wide: The study found no significant CD8+ Simpson's diversity difference between patients and controls.

Genomic DNA served as template for TCR beta VDJ and CDR3 profiling. TCRdb reprocessed the reads with MiXCR, giving one entry per CDR3 protein. In the table there are 33,000 or so distinct CDR3 sequences, more than 65% of which are singletons. The CDR3 contains 12 residues. Germline V lookup: CDR1 DFQATT, CDR2 SNEGSKA (reference sequence). The V gene lost 4 bases and the J gene lost 2 bases, with 9 bases spanning the gap. As to this clonotype: What it binds is not known.

The genes are TRBV20-1 and TRBJ2-7; either TRBD1 or TRBD2 may supply D (5 bases each). The sample was sorted CD4+, CD8+, or CD8+CD57+ T cells (not recorded which) from PBMCs. The clonotype originates from a human donor in good health, serving as a control. CDR3 in DNA: TGCAGTGCTACTAGGGACGCCTACGAGCAGTACTTC. Amino acids: CSATRDAYEQYF.